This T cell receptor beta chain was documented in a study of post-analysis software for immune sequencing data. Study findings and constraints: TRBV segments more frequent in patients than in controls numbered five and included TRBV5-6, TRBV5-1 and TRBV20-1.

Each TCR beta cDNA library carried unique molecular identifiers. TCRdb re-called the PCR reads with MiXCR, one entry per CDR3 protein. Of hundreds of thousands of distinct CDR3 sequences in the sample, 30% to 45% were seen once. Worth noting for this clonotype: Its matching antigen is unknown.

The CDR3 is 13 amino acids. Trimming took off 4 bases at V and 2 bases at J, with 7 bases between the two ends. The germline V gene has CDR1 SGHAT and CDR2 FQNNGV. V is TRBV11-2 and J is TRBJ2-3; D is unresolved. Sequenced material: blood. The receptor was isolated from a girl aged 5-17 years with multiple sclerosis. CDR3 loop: CASSSITTDTQYF. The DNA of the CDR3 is TGTGCCAGCAGCTCGATTACCACAGATACGCAGTATTTT. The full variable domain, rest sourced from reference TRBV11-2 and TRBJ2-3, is EAGVAQSPRYKIIEKRQSVAFWCNPISGHATLYWYQQILGQGPKLLIQFQNNGVVDDSQLPKDRFSAERLKGVDSTLKIQPAKLEDSAVYLCASSSITTDTQYFGPGTRLTVL.